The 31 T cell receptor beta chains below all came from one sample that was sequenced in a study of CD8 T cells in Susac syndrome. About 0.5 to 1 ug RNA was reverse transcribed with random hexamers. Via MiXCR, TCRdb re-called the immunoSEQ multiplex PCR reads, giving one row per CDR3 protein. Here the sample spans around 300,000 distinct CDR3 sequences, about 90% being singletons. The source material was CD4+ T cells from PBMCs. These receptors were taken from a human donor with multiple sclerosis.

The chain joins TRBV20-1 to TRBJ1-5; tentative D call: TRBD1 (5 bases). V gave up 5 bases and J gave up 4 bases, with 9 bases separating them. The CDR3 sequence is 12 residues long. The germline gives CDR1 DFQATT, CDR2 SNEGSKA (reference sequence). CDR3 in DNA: TGCAGTGCTGGGGACCTTAATCAGCCCCAGCATTTT. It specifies CSAGDLNQPQHF.

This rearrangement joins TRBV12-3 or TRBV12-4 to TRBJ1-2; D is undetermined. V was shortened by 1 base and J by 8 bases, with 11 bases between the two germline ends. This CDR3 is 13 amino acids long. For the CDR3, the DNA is TGTGCCAGCAGTTTAGGAGGGTTACGAGGCTACACCTTC. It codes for CASSLGGLRGYTF.

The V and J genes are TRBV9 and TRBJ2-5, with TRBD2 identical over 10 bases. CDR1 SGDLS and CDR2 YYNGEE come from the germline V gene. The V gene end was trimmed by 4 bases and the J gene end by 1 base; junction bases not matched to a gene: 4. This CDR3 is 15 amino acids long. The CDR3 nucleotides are TGTGCCAGCAGCTGGACTAGCGGCCCCCAAGAGACCCAGTACTTC. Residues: CASSWTSGPQETQYF.

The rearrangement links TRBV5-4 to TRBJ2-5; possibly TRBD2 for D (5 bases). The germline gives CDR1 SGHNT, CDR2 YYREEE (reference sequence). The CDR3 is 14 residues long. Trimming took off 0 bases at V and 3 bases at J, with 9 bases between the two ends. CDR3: CASSLGPSKETQYF. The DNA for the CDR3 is TGTGCCAGCAGCTTGGGGCCTAGCAAAGAGACCCAGTACTTC. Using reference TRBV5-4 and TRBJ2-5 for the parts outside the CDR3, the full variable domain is ETGVTQSPTHLIKTRGQQVTLRCSSQSGHNTVSWYQQALGQGPQFIFQYYREEENGRGNFPPRFSGLQFPNYSSELNVNALELDDSALYLCASSLGPSKETQYFGPGTRLLVL.

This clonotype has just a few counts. CDR3 nucleotides: TGTGCCAGCAGCTTAGCCACAGGGATCGGCAAAAACATTCAGTACTTC. It encodes CASSLATGIGKNIQYF. The rearrangement uses TRBV7-8 and TRBJ2-4, with D possibly TRBD1 on 6 matching bases. The CDR3 runs 16 residues. CDR1 is SGHVS, CDR2 FQNEAQ, per germline. V was pared by 0 bases and J by 3 bases, with 12 bases between. The full variable domain, its missing parts supplied by reference TRBV7-8 and TRBJ2-4, is GAGVSQSPRYKVAKRGQDVALRCDPISGHVSLFWYQQALGQGPEFLTYFQNEAQLDKSGLPSDRFFAERPEGSVSTLKIQRTQQEDSAVYLCASSLATGIGKNIQYFGAGTRLSVL.

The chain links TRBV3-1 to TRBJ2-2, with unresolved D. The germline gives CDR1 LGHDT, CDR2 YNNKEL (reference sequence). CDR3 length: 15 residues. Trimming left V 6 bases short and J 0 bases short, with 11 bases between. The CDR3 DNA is TGTGCCAGCAGGGCCGGAGCCGCGAACACCGGGGAGCTGTTTTTT. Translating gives CASRAGAANTGELFF.

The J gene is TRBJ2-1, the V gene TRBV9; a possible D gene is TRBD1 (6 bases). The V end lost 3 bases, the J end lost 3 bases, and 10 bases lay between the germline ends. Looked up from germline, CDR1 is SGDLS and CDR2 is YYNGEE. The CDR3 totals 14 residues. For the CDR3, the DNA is TGTGCCAGCAGCGAGGGGGTAGGCTACAATGAGCAGTTCTTC. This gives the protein CASSEGVGYNEQFF. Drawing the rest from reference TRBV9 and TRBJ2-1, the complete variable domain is DSGVTQTPKHLITATGQRVTLRCSPRSGDLSVYWYQQSLDQGLQFLIQYYNGEERAKGNILERFSAQQFPDLHSELNLSSLELGDSALYFCASSEGVGYNEQFFGPGTRLTVL.

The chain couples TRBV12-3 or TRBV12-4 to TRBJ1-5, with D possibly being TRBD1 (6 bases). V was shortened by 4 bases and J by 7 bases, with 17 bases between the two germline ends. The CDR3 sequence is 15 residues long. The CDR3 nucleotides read TGTGCCAGCAGTTCCGCCCAGGGGACCGGGCAGCCCCAGCATTTT. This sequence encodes CASSSAQGTGQPQHF.

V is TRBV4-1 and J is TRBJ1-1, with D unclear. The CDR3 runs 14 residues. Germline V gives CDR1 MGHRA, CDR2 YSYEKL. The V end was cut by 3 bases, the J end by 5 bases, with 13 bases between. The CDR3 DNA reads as TGCGCCAGCAGCCATGTCCGGACGGGGACTGAAGCTTTCTTT. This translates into CASSHVRTGTEAFF.

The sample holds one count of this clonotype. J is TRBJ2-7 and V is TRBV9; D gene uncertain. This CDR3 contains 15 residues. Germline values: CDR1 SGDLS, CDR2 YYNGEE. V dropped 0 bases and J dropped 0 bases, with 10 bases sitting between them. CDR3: CASSVGPQSSYEQYF. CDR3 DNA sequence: TGTGCCAGCAGCGTAGGCCCGCAGAGCTCCTACGAGCAGTACTTC. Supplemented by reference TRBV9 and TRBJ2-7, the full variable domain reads DSGVTQTPKHLITATGQRVTLRCSPRSGDLSVYWYQQSLDQGLQFLIQYYNGEERAKGNILERFSAQQFPDLHSELNLSSLELGDSALYFCASSVGPQSSYEQYFGPGTRLTVT.

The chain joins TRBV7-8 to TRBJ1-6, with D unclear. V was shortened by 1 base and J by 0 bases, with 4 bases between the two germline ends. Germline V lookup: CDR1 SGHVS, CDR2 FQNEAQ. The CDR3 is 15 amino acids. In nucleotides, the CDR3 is TGTGCCAGCAGCTTAGTTTCCTCCTATAATTCACCCCTCCACTTT. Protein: CASSLVSSYNSPLHF. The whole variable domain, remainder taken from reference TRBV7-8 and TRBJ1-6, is GAGVSQSPRYKVAKRGQDVALRCDPISGHVSLFWYQQALGQGPEFLTYFQNEAQLDKSGLPSDRFFAERPEGSVSTLKIQRTQQEDSAVYLCASSLVSSYNSPLHFGNGTRLTVT.

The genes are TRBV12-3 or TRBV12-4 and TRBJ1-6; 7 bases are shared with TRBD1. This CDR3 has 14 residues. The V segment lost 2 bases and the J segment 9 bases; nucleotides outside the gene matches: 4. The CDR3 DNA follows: TGTGCCAGCAGTTTATTGGACAGGCTTTCACCCCTCCACTTT. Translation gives CASSLLDRLSPLHF.

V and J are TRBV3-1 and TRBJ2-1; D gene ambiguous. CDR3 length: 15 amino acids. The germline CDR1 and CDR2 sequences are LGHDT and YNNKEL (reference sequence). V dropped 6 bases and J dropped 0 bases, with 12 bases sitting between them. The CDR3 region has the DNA TGTGCCAGCAGATCATCGCTTCACTCCTACAATGAGCAGTTCTTC. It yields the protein CASRSSLHSYNEQFF.

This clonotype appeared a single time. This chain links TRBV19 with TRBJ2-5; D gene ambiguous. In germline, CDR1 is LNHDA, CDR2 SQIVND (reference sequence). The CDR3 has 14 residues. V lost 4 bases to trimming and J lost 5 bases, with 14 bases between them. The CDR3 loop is CASSTPGSRETQYF. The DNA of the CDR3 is TGTGCCAGTAGTACCCCCGGTTCCCGGGAGACCCAGTACTTC.

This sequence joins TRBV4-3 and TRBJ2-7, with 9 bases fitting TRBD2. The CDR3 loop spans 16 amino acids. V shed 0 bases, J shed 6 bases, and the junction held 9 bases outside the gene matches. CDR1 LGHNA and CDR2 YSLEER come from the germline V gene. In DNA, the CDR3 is TGCGCCAGCAGCCAAGATCCGCTAGCGGGGACCTCCGAGCAGTACTTC. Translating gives CASSQDPLAGTSEQYF.

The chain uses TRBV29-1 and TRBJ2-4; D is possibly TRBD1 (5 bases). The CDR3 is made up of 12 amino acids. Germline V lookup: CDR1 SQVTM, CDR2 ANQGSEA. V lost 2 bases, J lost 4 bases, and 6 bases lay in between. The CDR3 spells CSVERGKNIQYF. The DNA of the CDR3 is TGCAGCGTTGAAAGGGGAAAAAACATTCAGTACTTC.

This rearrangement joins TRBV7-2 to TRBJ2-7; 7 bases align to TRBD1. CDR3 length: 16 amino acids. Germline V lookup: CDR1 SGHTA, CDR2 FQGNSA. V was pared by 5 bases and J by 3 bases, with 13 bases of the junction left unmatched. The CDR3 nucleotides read TGTGCCAGCAGCCTAACCCGGGACAGCGGACGCTACGAGCAGTACTTC. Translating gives CASSLTRDSGRYEQYF.

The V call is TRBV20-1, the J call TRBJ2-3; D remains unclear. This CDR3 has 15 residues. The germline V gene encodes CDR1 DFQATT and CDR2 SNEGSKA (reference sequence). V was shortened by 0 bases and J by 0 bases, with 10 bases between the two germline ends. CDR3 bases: TGCAGTGCTAGAGATGCGCGTAGCAGCACAGATACGCAGTATTTT. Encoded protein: CSARDARSSTDTQYF.

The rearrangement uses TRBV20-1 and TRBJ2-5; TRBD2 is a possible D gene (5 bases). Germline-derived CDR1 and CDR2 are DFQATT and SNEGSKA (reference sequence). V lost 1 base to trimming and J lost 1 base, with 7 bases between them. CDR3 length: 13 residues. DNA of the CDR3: TGCAGTGCTAGAGCGACTACCCAAGAGACCCAGTACTTC. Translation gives CSARATTQETQYF.

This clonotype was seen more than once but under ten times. The CDR3 DNA reads as TGTGCCAGCAGCCAGGGACTCCGCGGGTACGAGCAGTACTTC. Translating gives CASSQGLRGYEQYF. The chain joins TRBV3-1 to TRBJ2-7; TRBD2 is a possible D gene (6 bases). V was shortened by 3 bases and J by 4 bases, with 13 bases between the two germline ends. The CDR3 is 14 amino acids. Per germline, CDR1 LGHDT and CDR2 YNNKEL (reference sequence).

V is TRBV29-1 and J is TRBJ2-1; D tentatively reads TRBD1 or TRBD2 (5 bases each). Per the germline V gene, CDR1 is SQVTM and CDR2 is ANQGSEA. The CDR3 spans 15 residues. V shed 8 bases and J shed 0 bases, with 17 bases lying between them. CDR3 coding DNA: TGCAGCTCCCAGAGGGGCTTGAGCTCCTACAATGAGCAGTTCTTC. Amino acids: CSSQRGLSSYNEQFF.

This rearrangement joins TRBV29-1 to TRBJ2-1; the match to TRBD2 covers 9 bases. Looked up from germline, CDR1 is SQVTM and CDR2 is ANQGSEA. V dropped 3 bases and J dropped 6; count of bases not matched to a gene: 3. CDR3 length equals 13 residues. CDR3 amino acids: CSVDGGRANEQFF. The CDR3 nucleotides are TGCAGCGTTGACGGCGGGAGGGCCAATGAGCAGTTCTTC.

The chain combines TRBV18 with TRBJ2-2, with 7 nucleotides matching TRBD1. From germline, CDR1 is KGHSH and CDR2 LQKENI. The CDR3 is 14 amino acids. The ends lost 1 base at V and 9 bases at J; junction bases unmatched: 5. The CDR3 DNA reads TGTGCCAGCTCACCACATCCGGGACAGAGGGAGCTGTTTTTT. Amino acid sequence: CASSPHPGQRELFF.

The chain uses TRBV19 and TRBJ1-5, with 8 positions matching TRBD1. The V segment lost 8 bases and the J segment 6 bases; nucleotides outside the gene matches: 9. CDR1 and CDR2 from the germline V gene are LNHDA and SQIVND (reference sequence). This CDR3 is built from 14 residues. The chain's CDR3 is CASFDRGNGQPQHF. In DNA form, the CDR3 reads TGTGCCAGTTTCGACAGGGGAAACGGTCAGCCCCAGCATTTT.

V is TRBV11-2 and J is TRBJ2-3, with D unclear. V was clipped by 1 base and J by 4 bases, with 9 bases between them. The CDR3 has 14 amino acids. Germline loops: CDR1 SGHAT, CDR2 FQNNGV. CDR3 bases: TGTGCCAGCAGCTTAGCGTCATGGGCAGATACGCAGTATTTT. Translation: CASSLASWADTQYF.

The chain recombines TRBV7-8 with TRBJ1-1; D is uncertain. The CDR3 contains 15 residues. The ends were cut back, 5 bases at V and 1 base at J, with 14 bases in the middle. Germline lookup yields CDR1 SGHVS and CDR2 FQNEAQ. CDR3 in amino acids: CASSRRRWANTEAFF. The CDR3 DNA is TGTGCCAGCAGCCGCCGAAGATGGGCGAACACTGAAGCTTTCTTT.

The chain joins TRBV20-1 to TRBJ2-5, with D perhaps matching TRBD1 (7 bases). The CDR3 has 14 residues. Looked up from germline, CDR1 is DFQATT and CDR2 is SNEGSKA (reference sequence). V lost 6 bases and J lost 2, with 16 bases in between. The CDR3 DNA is TGCAGTGCCCCGAAGACAGGGAGGCAAGAGACCCAGTACTTC. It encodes CSAPKTGRQETQYF.

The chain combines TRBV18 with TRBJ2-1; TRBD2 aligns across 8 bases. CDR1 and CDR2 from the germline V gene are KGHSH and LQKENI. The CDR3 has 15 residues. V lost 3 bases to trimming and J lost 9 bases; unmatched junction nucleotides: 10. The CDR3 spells CASSPQGLGIFEQFF. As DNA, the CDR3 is TGTGCCAGCTCACCCCAGGGACTAGGGATATTTGAGCAGTTCTTC.

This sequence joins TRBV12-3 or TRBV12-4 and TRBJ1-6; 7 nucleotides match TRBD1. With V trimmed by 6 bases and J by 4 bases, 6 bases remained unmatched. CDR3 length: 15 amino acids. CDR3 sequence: CASRSRQGYNSPLHF. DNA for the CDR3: TGTGCCAGCAGATCTCGACAGGGATATAATTCACCCCTCCACTTT.

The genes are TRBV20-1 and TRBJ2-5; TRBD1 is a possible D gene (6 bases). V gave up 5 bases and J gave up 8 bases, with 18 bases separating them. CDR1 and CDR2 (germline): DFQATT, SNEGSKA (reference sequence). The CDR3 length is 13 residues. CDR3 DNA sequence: TGCAGTGCTCGAAACCCCAGGGGAAACACCCAGTACTTC. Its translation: CSARNPRGNTQYF.

The DNA for the CDR3 is TGTGCCAGCAGCCTCGACCTCGCGGGCTACACCTTC. Its translation is CASSLDLAGYTF. The genes are TRBV7-9 and TRBJ1-2; D not certain. Trimming took 5 bases from V and 8 from J, leaving 12 bases between them. Germline loops: CDR1 SEHNR, CDR2 FQNEAQ (reference sequence). CDR3 length: 12 amino acids.